These 17 T cell receptor beta chains were all obtained from the same sample, sequenced in a study of identical twins. TCRdb itself ran the 5' RACE reads through MiXCR, one entry per CDR3 protein. The data show around 1.7 million distinct CDR3 sequences, about 32% seen once. The source material was cord blood. Receptors originate from a newborn girl in good health.

This clonotype was counted only a few times. This chain connects TRBV7-6 to TRBJ2-1; 10 bases agree with TRBD2. From germline, CDR1 is SGHVS and CDR2 FNYEAQ. This CDR3 region has 15 residues. With V trimmed by 4 bases and J by 4 bases, 4 bases remained unmatched. The CDR3 spells CASSSSGGDYNEQFF. CDR3 coding DNA: TGTGCCAGCAGCTCGAGCGGGGGGGATTACAATGAGCAGTTCTTC.

This clonotype was seen at least ten times. This chain links TRBV3-1 with TRBJ2-3; 10 bases line up with TRBD2. CDR1 is LGHDT and CDR2 is YNNKEL in the germline V gene (reference sequence). The CDR3 has 19 amino acids. V lost 3 bases and J lost 0; bases outside the gene matches: 12. The CDR3 bases are TGTGCCAGCAGCCAGGGGTGGACTAGCGGCTTAACTAGCACAGATACGCAGTATTTT. This sequence encodes CASSQGWTSGLTSTDTQYF.

This clonotype was counted between two and nine times. The gene calls are TRBV6-6 and TRBJ2-7; 11 nucleotides align to TRBD2. The CDR3 runs 16 residues. Trimming at V came to 4 bases and at J to 4 bases, leaving 9 bases not matched to a gene. CDR1 MNHNY and CDR2 SVGAGI come from the germline V gene (reference sequence). CDR3 region: CASSSKLAGVSYEQYF. DNA of the CDR3: TGTGCCAGCAGTTCAAAACTAGCGGGGGTCTCTTACGAGCAGTACTTC.

The V gene is TRBV6-1, the J gene TRBJ2-5; 9 nucleotides align to TRBD2. The end of the DNA aligns better with TRBJ2-1, so the J call may be wrong. The germline CDR1 and CDR2 sequences are MNHNS and SASEGT. This CDR3 contains 15 residues. CDR3 amino acids: CASSVAGVTQETQFF. In DNA, the CDR3 is TGTGCCAGCAGTGTAGCGGGGGTCACTCAAGAGACCCAGTTCTTC.

This CDR3 is CSAPGLAETQYF. The CDR3 DNA is TGCAGTGCTCCAGGACTAGCGGAGACCCAGTACTTC. The chain couples TRBV20-1 to TRBJ2-5; 9 nucleotides match TRBD2. The V gene's germline CDR1 is DFQATT and CDR2 SNEGSKA (reference sequence). The CDR3 has 12 residues. The ends lost 5 bases at V and 5 bases at J; junction bases unmatched: 3.

V is TRBV21-1 and J is TRBJ2-6; TRBD1 is taken as the D call from the table, unchecked against the DNA. TRBV21-1 is termed a pseudogene. The CDR3 length is 19 residues. The CDR3 region is CASSMGWGADCSGANVLTF. For the CDR3, the DNA is TGTGCCAGCAGCATGGGGTGGGGGGCGGACTGTTCTGGGGCCAACGTCCTGACTTTC.

This clonotype was seen a few times. The V gene is TRBV7-2, the J gene TRBJ2-3; 8 positions agree with TRBD2. After removal of 3 bases from V and 3 bases from J, the junction contained 8 bases not matched to a gene. The CDR3 contains 16 residues. Germline V gene data show CDR1 as SGHTA and CDR2 as FQGNSA. CDR3 in DNA: TGTGCCAGCAGCTTTATAACGGGGGGGCAAACAGATACGCAGTATTTT. It yields the protein CASSFITGGQTDTQYF.

Written as DNA, the CDR3 is TGTGCCAGCAGTTTCACGGGGGGCGGTAATTCACCCCTCCACTTT. Translating it yields CASSFTGGGNSPLHF. J is TRBJ1-6 and V is TRBV12-3 or TRBV12-4; a weak D match, TRBD1 (6 bases). The CDR3 has 15 residues. Trimming took 3 bases from V and 6 from J, leaving 12 bases between them.

This chain joins TRBV6-5 and TRBJ2-1; D possibly corresponds to TRBD1 (6 bases). This CDR3 is built from 13 residues. Per germline, CDR1 MNHEY and CDR2 SVGAGI. Trimming pared 4 bases from V and 7 bases from J, leaving 11 bases between. CDR3 sequence: CASSCRGWNEQFF. The CDR3 DNA is TGTGCCAGCAGTTGCAGGGGATGGAATGAGCAGTTCTTC.

A few counts support this clonotype. CDR3 nucleotide sequence: TGTGCCAGCGACGGGGGAACCACAGATACGCAGTATTTT. Translating it yields CASDGGTTDTQYF. The chain uses TRBV2 and TRBJ2-3; a weak D match, TRBD2 (6 bases). The V gene lost 8 bases and the J gene lost 2 bases, with 11 bases spanning the gap. Looked up from germline, CDR1 is SNHLY and CDR2 is FYNNEI. The CDR3 contains 13 residues.

The chain links TRBV15 to TRBJ1-2; perhaps TRBD1 as D (5 bases). CDR3 length: 15 amino acids. Trimming removed 1 base from V and 8 bases from J, with 17 bases in between. Germline V gives CDR1 LNHNV, CDR2 YYDKDF (reference sequence). The CDR3 DNA sequence: TGTGCCACCAGCAGAGTAGTCAGGGAGGTACACGGCTACACCTTC. Protein sequence: CATSRVVREVHGYTF.

This clonotype was detected a few times. The CDR3 nucleotides are TGTGCCAGCACAGTTTATGGGCAGGGAGCTTCACCCCTCCACTTT. The encoded protein is CASTVYGQGASPLHF. J is TRBJ1-6 and V is TRBV28, with D possibly TRBD1 on 5 matching bases. Germline CDR1 MDHEN, CDR2 SYDVKM. The CDR3 totals 15 residues. V was shortened by 7 bases and J by 9 bases, with 19 bases between the two germline ends. Together with reference TRBV28 and TRBJ1-6, the CDR3 gives the full variable domain: DVKVTQSSRYLVKRTGEKVFLECVQDMDHENMFWYRQDPGLGLRLIYFSYDVKMKEKGDIPEGYSVSREKKERFSLILESASTNQTSMYLCASTVYGQGASPLHFGNGTRLTVT.

The rearrangement joins TRBV27 to TRBJ2-7; 12 bases agree with TRBD1. The J call is doubtful: the DNA matches TRBJ2-5 better. There are 16 residues in the CDR3. Per the germline V gene, CDR1 is MNHEY and CDR2 is SMNVEV (reference sequence). CDR3 residues: CASSSPGQGAGETQYF. CDR3 coding DNA: TGTGCCAGCAGTTCCCCGGGACAGGGGGCGGGGGAGACCCAGTACTTC.

Here the CDR3 reads CASSLAAGSTYNEQFF. The CDR3 bases are TGTGCCAGCAGCTTAGCTGCCGGGAGTACCTACAATGAGCAGTTCTTC. The gene calls are TRBV7-2 and TRBJ2-1, with D possibly TRBD2 on 6 matching bases. The germline CDR1 and CDR2 sequences are SGHTA and FQGNSA. This CDR3 has 16 amino acids. V was shortened by 0 bases and J by 2 bases, with 11 bases between the two germline ends.

The genes are TRBV2 and TRBJ2-2; D remains ambiguous. Trimming took off 7 bases at V and 5 bases at J, with 11 bases between the two ends. Germline V gene lookup returns CDR1 SNHLY and CDR2 FYNNEI. CDR3 length: 13 amino acids. The CDR3, as DNA: TGTGCCAGCACGATCCAATCGACCGGGGAGCTGTTTTTT. Its translation: CASTIQSTGELFF.

This clonotype was counted only a few times. The chain has TRBV7-2 and TRBJ2-3, with D possibly being TRBD2 (5 bases). V was cut by 5 bases and J by 1 base, with 10 bases left in between. The CDR3 runs to 14 residues. The germline gives CDR1 SGHTA, CDR2 FQGNSA. CDR3 loop: CASSGSRGTDTQYF. CDR3 DNA sequence: TGTGCCAGCAGCGGGAGTCGGGGCACAGATACGCAGTATTTT.

The sample holds a few counts of this clonotype. The V gene is TRBV10-3, the J gene TRBJ2-5; no firm D call. CDR1 is ENHRY and CDR2 is SYGVKD in the germline V gene. With 3 bases removed from V and 1 base from J, the gap between germline ends came to 6 bases. The CDR3 runs to 13 residues. As DNA, the CDR3 is TGTGCCATCAGTGACGCGTCCCAAGAGACCCAGTACTTC. It codes for CAISDASQETQYF.